A selection of T cell receptor beta chains follows, all from one sample in a study of siplizumab effects on memory and regulatory T cells. Sequencing used immunoSEQ multiplex PCR; TCRdb keeps in-frame clones, though not all of them. This table holds approximately 100,000 clones, about 93% found once. Sequenced material: Tregs sorted from blood. The receptors here all came from a human donor in good health. The CDR3 runs from the conserved cysteine through the conserved F or W. Fields, in order: clone size, D gene, J gene, V gene, CDR3 DNA, CDR3 protein. The D gene is left open where the match is weak. The size field is filled for only some rows; it gives once, few, many or a size class.

once TRBD2 TRBJ2-1 TRBV14 TGTGCCAGCAGCCCGAGGGCTAGCGGGGTTGGAGCGTGGAATGAGCAGTTCTTC CASSPRASGVGAWNEQFF
. . TRBJ1-1 TRBV6-6 TGTGCCAGCAGTTACCGGCAAAGATTAAACACTGAAGCTTTCTTT CASSYRQRLNTEAFF
. . TRBJ2-2 TRBV18 TGTGCCAGCTCATACAACACCGGGGAGCTGTTTTTT CASSYNTGELFF
. . TRBJ2-1 TRBV7-2 TGTGCCAGCAGCTTCGGACTAGAGCAGTTCTTC CASSFGLEQFF
once TRBD1 TRBJ1-2 TRBV19 TGTGCCAGTAGTATCTCCGGGACAGGGGGTTATGGCTACACCTTC CASSISGTGGYGYTF
. . TRBJ2-7 TRBV30 TGTGCCTGGACCCCAGGGGGGCTGTCCTACGAGCAGTACTTC CAWTPGGLSYEQYF
. TRBD1 TRBJ1-2 TRBV28 TGTGCCAGCAAGCTACCCACAGGGGAATCAGCTAACTATGGCTACACCTTC CASKLPTGESANYGYTF
. TRBD1 TRBJ2-7 TRBV25-1 TGTGCCAGCAGTGACCGACAGGGCTACGAGCAGTACTTC CASSDRQGYEQYF
. . TRBJ1-2 TRBV11-2 TGTGCCAGCAGCTGGGGGGTGGAGAGCTACACCTTC CASSWGVESYTF
. . TRBJ1-2 TRBV6-1 TGTGCCAGCAGTGATTTTCGAGACCTTGAAGCTAACTATGGCTACACCTTC CASSDFRDLEANYGYTF
. TRBD2 TRBJ2-5 TRBV7-2 TGTGCCAGCAGCTACGGGACTAGCGGGATCTTAGAGACCCAGTACTTC CASSYGTSGILETQYF
. TRBD1 TRBJ2-7 TRBV5-1 TGCGCCAGCAGCTTGGACAGGGGCCAACTAAAGCAGTACTTC CASSLDRGQLKQYF
. TRBD2 TRBJ2-1 TRBV4-2 TGTGCCAGCAGCCCCCTTGGTGCGGGAGAATCGGACAATGAGCAGTTCTTC CASSPLGAGESDNEQFF
. . TRBJ2-7 TRBV27 TGTGCCAGCAGTTACGGACAACACTACGAGCAGTACTTC CASSYGQHYEQYF
. TRBD2 TRBJ2-7 TRBV27 TGTGCCAGCACAAGGACTAGCGGACCCTACGAGCAGTACTTC CASTRTSGPYEQYF
. . TRBJ2-4 TRBV27 TGTGCCAGCAGTTTAGCGGGGATAGCCAAAAACATTCAGTACTTC CASSLAGIAKNIQYF
. TRBD2 TRBJ2-1 TRBV5-1 TGCGCCAGTAGACTCAGAGCGGGAACTAACAATGAGCAGTTCTTC CASRLRAGTNNEQFF
. . TRBJ1-2 TRBV28 TGTGCCAGCAGTTCGGGACGGAGGAGGACCGCCGGCTACACCTTC CASSSGRRRTAGYTF
. TRBD1 TRBJ2-1 TRBV5-4 TGTGCCAGCAGCTGGGACAGCGTTGGTGAGCAGTTCTTC CASSWDSVGEQFF
. TRBD2 TRBJ2-3 TRBV7-3 TGTGCCAGCAGCTCCATAGCGGGGGATACGCAGTATTTT CASSSIAGDTQYF
. . TRBJ2-5 TRBV27 TGTGCCAGCAGTTTAATGGGGCTGGGGACCCAGTACTTC CASSLMGLGTQYF
. . TRBJ2-3 TRBV10-2 TGCGCCAGCAGGCAGACAGATACGCAGTATTTT CASRQTDTQYF
. . TRBJ1-1 TRBV28 TGTGCCAGCAGTGTACGACTTCAAGCTTTCTTT CASSVRLQAFF
. . TRBJ2-1 TRBV18 TGTGCCAGCTCACCACCTCGGCAGGGCGGTGAGCAGTTCTTC CASSPPRQGGEQFF
. . TRBJ1-2 TRBV5-1 TGCGCCAGCAGCACCGGAACTAACTATGGCTACACCTTC CASSTGTNYGYTF
. . TRBJ2-2 TRBV12-5 TGTGCTAGTGGTCCCCGACAGCAGAACACCGGGGAGCTGTTTTTT CASGPRQQNTGELFF
once . TRBJ1-1 TRBV18 TGTGCCAGCTCTCTCATGAACACTGAAGCTTTCTTT CASSLMNTEAFF
. TRBD1 TRBJ2-7 TRBV7-2 TGTGCCAGCAGCCTCCAAACCGGGACAGCCTACGAGCAGTACTTC CASSLQTGTAYEQYF
. . TRBJ1-5 TRBV5-4 TGTGCCAGCAGCCCCTCACCCCTTCAGCCCCAGCATTTT CASSPSPLQPQHF
. . TRBJ2-4 TRBV6-5 TGTGCCAGCAGCGAAGGATTAAACATTCAGTACTTC CASSEGLNIQYF
. . TRBJ1-2 TRBV10-3 TGTGCCATCAGTGATCGGTCAGGGCGCCAACCAAACTATGGCTACACCTTC CAISDRSGRQPNYGYTF
. . TRBJ1-1 TRBV25-1 TGTGCCAGCAGAAATCTCTGGGCTGCTTTCTTT CASRNLWAAFF
. . TRBJ2-7 TRBV4-1 TGCGCCAGCAGCCAAGGAGGGCTAAACTACGAGCAGTACTTC CASSQGGLNYEQYF
. . TRBJ1-6 TRBV18 TGTGCCAGCTCACCACTCCCCAGGGGAAATTCACCCCTCCACTTT CASSPLPRGNSPLHF
. . TRBJ1-2 TRBV7-9 TGTGCCAGCAGCCCCCCAAAAGGGGCCAATGGCTACACCTTC CASSPPKGANGYTF